This passage covers 16 T cell receptor beta chains from one sample sequenced in a study of tumor-infiltrating lymphocytes in primary liver carcinoma. Investigators took RNA and DNA out together from approximately 22-30 mg of unsorted bulk tissue. The template, roughly 550 ng total RNA, yielded TCR beta cDNA made with a constant-region primer. Construction of TCR beta libraries relied on three successive nested multiplex PCR rounds employing slightly modified ARM-PCR. Investigators reported that the first two PCR rounds, at 9 to 11 cycles each, used TRBV1-TRBV30 forward primers with a C-beta reverse primer. TCRdb re-derived calls from the multiplex PCR reads in MiXCR, one entry per CDR3 protein. Counted here are approximately 190,000 distinct CDR3 sequences, 85% occurring once; the ten biggest clones make up about a sixth. Sequencing input: tumor tissue from primary liver carcinoma. These receptor sequences come from a man aged 35 to 55 with primary liver carcinoma and hepatitis B virus infection.

The chain is built from TRBV7-8 and TRBJ2-7; TRBD2 might be the D (6 bases). The CDR3 is 15 amino acids. With 5 bases removed from V and 8 bases from J, the gap between germline ends came to 22 bases. Germline V gene lookup returns CDR1 SGHVS and CDR2 FQNEAQ. The CDR3 loop reads CASSLIAGIRGKQYF. The CDR3 DNA reads as TGTGCCAGCAGCCTAATCGCGGGGATCCGGGGGAAGCAGTACTTC.

For this clonotype: The junction shows a germline mismatch at one end, possibly a read error. This rearrangement joins TRBV29-1 to TRBJ1-1, with D uncertain. Germline V lookup: CDR1 SQVTM, CDR2 ANQGSEA. The CDR3 is 15 amino acids. Written as DNA, the CDR3 is TGCAGCGTTGGACTCGGGTGGGCCATGAACACTGAAGCCTTCTTT. It codes for CSVGLGWAMNTEAFF.

In this sample, this clonotype turned up once. At one boundary the junction diverges from the germline segment, which might be a read error. The chain has TRBV11-2 and TRBJ2-7, with a weak D call TRBD2 (5 bases). CDR3 length equals 14 residues. Germline CDR1 is SGHAT and CDR2 is FQNNGV. The CDR3 reads CATSSNGKSYEQYF. CDR3 in DNA: TGTGCCACCAGCTCTAACGGGAAGTCCTACGAGCAGTACTTC.

This chain connects TRBV6-1 to TRBJ1-3; D unresolved. Germline-derived CDR1 and CDR2 are MNHNS and SASEGT. CDR3 length: 11 residues. For the CDR3, the DNA is TGTATCAGCAGTCGAGGAAACACCATATATTTT. Its translation is CISSRGNTIYF.

This clonotype was observed a handful of times. Since a much larger clone is just one base distant, this may be a read error. The V and J genes are TRBV29-1 and TRBJ2-2, with a possible D match to TRBD1 (7 bases). CDR1 and CDR2 from the germline V gene are SQVTM and ANQGSEA. This CDR3 spans 13 amino acids. V lost 7 bases and J 7 bases, leaving 16 bases between the germline ends. The CDR3 DNA sequence: TGCAGCGCCAAGGCAGGGGGGAGCGGGGAGCTGTTTTTT. Amino acid sequence: CSAKAGGSGELFF.

Concerning this clonotype: One junction end disagrees with the germline gene, perhaps due to a read error. The chain has TRBV6-2 or TRBV6-3 and TRBJ2-1; TRBD1 might be the D (5 bases). The germline V gene encodes CDR1 MNHEY and CDR2 SVGEGT. The CDR3 runs to 14 residues. In nucleotides, the CDR3 is TGTGCCAGCAATTACTTTACGCAGGTACAGGTCCCGTTCTTC. The encoded protein is CASNYFTQVQVPFF.

The sample holds a few counts of this clonotype. The junction departs from the called germline gene at one end, perhaps through a read error. Here the CDR3 DNA reads TGTGCCGGCACCTACGGGACACAGAATTCACCCCTCCATTTT. Protein product: CAGTYGTQNSPLHF. The chain has TRBV5-4 and TRBJ1-6, with TRBD1 as a possible D gene (6 bases). The germline V gene has CDR1 SGHNT and CDR2 YYREEE (reference sequence). CDR3 length: 14 amino acids.

Details on this clonotype: The conserved phenylalanine or tryptophan is not found at the CDR3 terminus, so this likely reflects a read error. The chain joins TRBV2 to TRBJ1-2, with D tentatively TRBD1 (5 bases). The CDR3 is 15 residues long. The germline V gene has CDR1 SNHLY and CDR2 FYNNEI. In DNA form, the CDR3 reads TGTGTCAGCAGTGAAGACATTTCAGGGCGGGTGCGCTACACCTTA. Translated, it gives CVSSEDISGRVRYTL.

The chain is built from TRBV11-2 and TRBJ1-3; the D gene is possibly TRBD1 (5 bases). This CDR3 region has 17 residues. Germline V gene sequence: CDR1 SGHAT, CDR2 FQNNGV. CDR3 nucleotides: TGTGACTGCACCCAACCATCCGACAGCTTAGGAGGAAACACCATATATTTT. Translation: CDCTQPSDSLGGNTIYF.

With respect to this clonotype: Lacking the conserved final phenylalanine or tryptophan, this CDR3 likely reflects a read error. V is TRBV11-2 and J is TRBJ2-5; TRBD2 is a possible D gene (5 bases). This CDR3 has 15 residues. The V gene lost 6 bases and the J gene lost 5 bases, with 19 bases spanning the gap. Germline V gene data show CDR1 as SGHAT and CDR2 as FQNNGV. The CDR3 sequence: CASSRWTGPSETQYL. For the CDR3, the DNA is TGTGCCAGCAGTCGTTGGACTGGTCCCTCCGAGACCCAGTACTTA.

With respect to this clonotype: The conserved phenylalanine or tryptophan normally closing the CDR3 is absent here, so this likely arose from a read error. The chain has TRBV5-5 and TRBJ2-7; D ambiguous. Germline V gives CDR1 SGHKS, CDR2 YYEKEE (reference sequence). This CDR3 is built from 14 residues. This chain's CDR3 is CVSSLGHLLYEQYS. The CDR3 bases are TGTGTCAGTAGCCTGGGTCACCTTCTCTACGAGCAGTACTCC.

The table lists this clonotype with a few counts. At one end, the junction sequence differs from germline, possibly due to a read error. This chain joins TRBV14 and TRBJ2-2, with TRBD2 as a possible D gene (5 bases). This CDR3 is 14 amino acids long. Germline V gene sequence: CDR1 SGHDN, CDR2 FVKESK. CDR3 residues: CASSPTRNTGELLF. The CDR3 coding sequence is TGTGCCAGCAGTCCCACGAGGAACACCGGGGAGCTGTTATTT.

Comments on this clonotype: The junction departs from germline at one end; a sequencing error may be responsible. The chain joins TRBV6-1 to TRBJ1-4; the D is unclear. Germline V CDR1 and CDR2: MNHNS, SASEGT. This CDR3 contains 14 residues. Here the CDR3 reads CVSSIMDTNEKLFF. CDR3 nucleotide sequence: TGTGTCAGCAGTATAATGGATACTAATGAAAAACTGTTTTTT.

This chain connects TRBV4-3 to TRBJ1-3; D possibly corresponds to TRBD1 (5 bases). Germline values: CDR1 LGHNA, CDR2 YSLEER. V was cut by 7 bases and J by 5 bases, with 15 bases left in between. CDR3 length: 14 amino acids. The CDR3 loop is CASTLEGYRNTIYF. CDR3 in DNA: TGCGCCAGCACCCTAGAGGGGTATAGAAACACCATATATTTT.

J is TRBJ2-7 and V is TRBV29-1; TRBD1 matches at 8 bases. Per the germline V gene, CDR1 is SQVTM and CDR2 is ANQGSEA. The CDR3 contains 14 residues. The junction had 12 bases not matched to a gene; V was cut back by 8 bases and J by 3 bases. Written as DNA, the CDR3 is TGCAGCCCCAGACAGGGGAGTCGTAACTACGAGCAGTACTTC. This translates into CSPRQGSRNYEQYF.

This clonotype has only one observation. Sequence at one end of the junction differs from germline and may be a read error. The chain has TRBV4-3 and TRBJ2-6; no clear D gene. The CDR3 has 15 amino acids. Germline V gene data show CDR1 as LGHNA and CDR2 as YSLEER. The CDR3 reads CATSQETPGANVLTF. CDR3 coding DNA: TGCGCCACCAGCCAGGAGACACCTGGGGCCAACGTCCTGACTTTC.